What follows is one T cell receptor beta chain and its context. No antigen is known for it. The CDR3 has 16 amino acids. V gave up 3 bases and J gave up 5 bases; unmatched junction bases: 7. Germline lookup yields CDR1 GTSNPN and CDR2 SVGIG (reference sequence). Free of recent acute infections or vaccinations, the donors were healthy HIV-negative adults. CD4+ cells were split into CD45RA+ naive and CD45RA-negative memory subsets. Produced via immunoSEQ multiplex PCR; TCRdb's table is partial and in-frame only. In the table there are just over 2,000,000 clones, roughly 94% of which are singletons. The data derive from a study of shared clonotypes between healthy human individuals. Study-wide findings and caveats: Larger estimated richness was generally recorded for naive subsets relative to memory subsets.

The rearrangement uses TRBV30 and TRBJ1-6; TRBD1 aligns across 10 bases. The source material was naive CD4+ T cells sorted from blood. Subset specified: CD45RA+ positively selected. The clonotype originates from a man aged 18 to 30 in good health. The CDR3 is CAWRSLGQGDNSPLHF. DNA of the CDR3: TGTGCCTGGAGAAGTCTTGGACAGGGGGATAATTCACCCCTCCACTTT.